This T cell receptor (beta chain) was documented in a study of cytomegalovirus exposure and HLA in healthy donors. Remarks on this clone: Its specificity is not known.

Between the trimmed V and J ends, which lost 5 bases and 6 bases, there was a span of 20 bases. Per the germline V gene, CDR1 is SGHVS and CDR2 is FQNEAQ. This CDR3 has 16 residues. Broader study findings: According to a subsequent analysis, TCR clusters identified in the first cohort showed a tendency to co-occur across the approximately 120 validation repertoires. Despite most TCR sequences being rare, some public TCRs occurred in many donors. Reportedly, diagnosis of cytomegalovirus status by the classifier showed high specificity and sensitivity. There were around 160 TCR beta chains listed as cytomegalovirus-associated.

Sequencing used immunoSEQ multiplex PCR; TCRdb keeps in-frame clones, though not all of them. The sample shows approximately 160,000 clones, 84% of them seen only once. Sequenced sample: PBMCs. The sequence came from a man aged 30 to 45 in good health and CMV-seropositive. The V call is TRBV7-8, the J call TRBJ2-1; D might be TRBD2 (7 bases). CDR3 nucleotide sequence: TGTGCCAGCAGCAGGGGGAGGGTAGCGGGCCGCAATGAGCAGTTCTTC. Its translation is CASSRGRVAGRNEQFF.